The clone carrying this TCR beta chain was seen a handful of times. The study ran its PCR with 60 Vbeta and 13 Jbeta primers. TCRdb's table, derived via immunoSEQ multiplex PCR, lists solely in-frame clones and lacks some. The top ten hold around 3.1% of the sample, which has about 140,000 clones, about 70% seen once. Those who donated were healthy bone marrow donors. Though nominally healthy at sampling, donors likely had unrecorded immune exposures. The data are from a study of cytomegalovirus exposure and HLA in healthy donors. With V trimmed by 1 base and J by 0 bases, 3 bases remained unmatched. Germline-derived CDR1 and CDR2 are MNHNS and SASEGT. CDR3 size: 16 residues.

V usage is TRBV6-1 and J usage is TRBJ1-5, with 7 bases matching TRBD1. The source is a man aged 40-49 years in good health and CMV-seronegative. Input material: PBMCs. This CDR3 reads CASSEGQGISNQPQHF. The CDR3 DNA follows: TGTGCCAGCAGTGAAGGACAGGGTATTAGCAATCAGCCCCAGCATTTT.